This TCR beta chain was recorded in a study of cytotoxic CD8 clonotypes in ibrutinib-treated CLL. Sequencing was performed with immunoSEQ multiplex PCR; in TCRdb, only in-frame clones are kept and a portion is missing. The sample includes over 65,000 clones, about 63% of them seen just once. V gave up 2 bases and J gave up 15 bases; unmatched junction bases: 17. The germline CDR1 and CDR2 sequences are MGHDK and SYGVNS. The CDR3 has 16 residues. Source: PBMCs, taken after 12 months of ibrutinib treatment. The V call is TRBV25-1, the J call TRBJ2-1; 9 bases are a match to TRBD1. The sequence derives from a human donor with chronic lymphocytic leukemia. The CDR3 region has the DNA TGTGCCAGCAGTGAAGCAGGGACAGGGCTGCTGGGTTCCCCGTTCTTC. Residues: CASSEAGTGLLGSPFF. Based on the CDR3 plus reference TRBV25-1 and TRBJ2-1, the full variable domain is EADIYQTPRYLVIGTGKKITLECSQTMGHDKMYWYQQDPGMELHLIHYSYGVNSTEKGDLSSESTVSRIRTEHFPLTLESARPSHTSQYLCASSEAGTGLLGSPFFGPGTRLTVL.